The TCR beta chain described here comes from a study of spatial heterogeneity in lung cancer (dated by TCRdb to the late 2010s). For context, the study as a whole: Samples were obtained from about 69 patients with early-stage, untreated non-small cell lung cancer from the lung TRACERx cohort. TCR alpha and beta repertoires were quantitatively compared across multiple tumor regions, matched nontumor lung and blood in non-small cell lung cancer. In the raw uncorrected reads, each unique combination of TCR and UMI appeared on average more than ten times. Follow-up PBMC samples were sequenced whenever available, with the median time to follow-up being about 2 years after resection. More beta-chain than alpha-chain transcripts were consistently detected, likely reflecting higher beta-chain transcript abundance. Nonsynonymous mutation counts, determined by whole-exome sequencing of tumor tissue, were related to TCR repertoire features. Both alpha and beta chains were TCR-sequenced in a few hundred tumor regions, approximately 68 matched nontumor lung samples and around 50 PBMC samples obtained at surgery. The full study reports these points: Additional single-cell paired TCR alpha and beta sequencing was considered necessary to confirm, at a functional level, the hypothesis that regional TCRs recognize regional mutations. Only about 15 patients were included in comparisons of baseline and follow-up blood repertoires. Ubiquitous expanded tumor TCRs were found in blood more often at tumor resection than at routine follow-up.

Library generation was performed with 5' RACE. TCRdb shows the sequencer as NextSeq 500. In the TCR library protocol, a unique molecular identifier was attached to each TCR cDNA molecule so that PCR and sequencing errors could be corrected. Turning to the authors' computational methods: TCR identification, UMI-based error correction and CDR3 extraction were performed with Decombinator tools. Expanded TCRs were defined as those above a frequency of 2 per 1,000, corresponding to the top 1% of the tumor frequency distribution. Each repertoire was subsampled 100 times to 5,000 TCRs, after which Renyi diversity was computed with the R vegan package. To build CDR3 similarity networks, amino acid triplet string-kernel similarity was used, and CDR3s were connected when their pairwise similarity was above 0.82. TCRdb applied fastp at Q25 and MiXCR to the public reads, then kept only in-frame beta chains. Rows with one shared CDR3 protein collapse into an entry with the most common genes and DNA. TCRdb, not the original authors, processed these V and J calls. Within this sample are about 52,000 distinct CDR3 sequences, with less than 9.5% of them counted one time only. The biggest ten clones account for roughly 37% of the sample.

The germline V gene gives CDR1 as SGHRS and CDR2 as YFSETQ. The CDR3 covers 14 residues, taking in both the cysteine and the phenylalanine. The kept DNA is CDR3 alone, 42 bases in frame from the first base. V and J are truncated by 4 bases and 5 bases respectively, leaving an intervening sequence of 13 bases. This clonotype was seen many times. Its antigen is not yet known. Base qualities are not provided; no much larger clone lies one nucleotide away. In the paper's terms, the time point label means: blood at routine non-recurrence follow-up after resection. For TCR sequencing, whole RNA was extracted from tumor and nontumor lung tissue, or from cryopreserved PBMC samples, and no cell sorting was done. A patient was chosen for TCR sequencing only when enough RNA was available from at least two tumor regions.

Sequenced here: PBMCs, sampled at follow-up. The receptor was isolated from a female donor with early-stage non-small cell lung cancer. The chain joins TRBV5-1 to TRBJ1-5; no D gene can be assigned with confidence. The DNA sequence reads TGCGCCAGCAGCCCCCAAGGCGGTTATCAGCCCCAGCATTTT. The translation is CASSPQGGYQPQHF.